The 5 T cell receptor beta chains below all came from one sample that was sequenced in a study of blood T cell repertoires in COVID-19. Assay: immunoSEQ multiplex PCR; the TCRdb copy retains only in-frame clones and omits some. The repertoire includes under 300,000 clones, approximately 85% of them detected once, and roughly 11% sits in the top ten. The sequenced sample was peripheral blood. These receptors were obtained from a woman between 65 and 79 years old with acute or convalescent COVID-19.

This clone appeared a single time. This rearrangement joins TRBV10-1 to TRBJ2-7, with unresolved D. The V and J ends lost 3 bases and 0 bases respectively, with 6 bases between them. The germline CDR1 and CDR2 sequences are WNHNN and SYGVQD (reference sequence). This CDR3 is 13 amino acids long. CDR3 sequence: CASSDLGSYEQYF. The CDR3 nucleotides read TGCGCCAGCAGTGACCTAGGCTCCTACGAGCAGTACTTC.

This chain uses TRBV6-2 or TRBV6-3 with TRBJ1-5, with D maybe TRBD1 (5 bases). CDR3 length: 14 residues. The V and J ends lost 4 bases and 3 bases respectively, with 10 bases between them. Germline CDR1 is MNHEY and CDR2 is SVGEGT. CDR3 region: CASSSTVANQPQHF. DNA for the CDR3: TGTGCCAGCAGTTCGACAGTGGCCAATCAGCCCCAGCATTTT.

V and J are TRBV3-1 (or the pseudogene TRBV3-2) and TRBJ2-1, with 11 bases identical to TRBD2. Germline V gives CDR1 LGHDT, CDR2 YNNKEL (reference sequence). Unmatched junction bases numbered 9, after V lost 2 bases and J lost 3 bases. This CDR3 comprises 18 residues. The CDR3 loop is CASSQSLGLAALYNEQFF. In DNA, the CDR3 is TGTGCCAGCAGCCAAAGCCTGGGACTAGCGGCCCTCTACAATGAGCAGTTCTTC.

This chain joins TRBV7-3 and TRBJ2-2; a possible D gene is TRBD2 (6 bases). The CDR3 runs 16 residues. The V gene's germline CDR1 is SGHTA and CDR2 FQGTGA. V lost 2 bases to trimming and J lost 2 bases, with 12 bases between them. The CDR3 DNA sequence: TGTGCCAGCAGCTTAGGGACGGGACTTAACACCGGGGAGCTGTTTTTT. Amino acids: CASSLGTGLNTGELFF.

This clone was seen a few times. This chain links TRBV19 with TRBJ2-2, with D perhaps TRBD1 (5 bases). Trimming took 3 bases from V and 4 from J, leaving 12 bases between them. CDR3 length equals 15 residues. CDR1 LNHDA and CDR2 SQIVND come from the germline V gene (reference sequence). CDR3 bases: TGTGCCAGTAGTATGAGTAGGGGTCTCACCGGGGAGCTGTTTTTT. It codes for CASSMSRGLTGELFF.